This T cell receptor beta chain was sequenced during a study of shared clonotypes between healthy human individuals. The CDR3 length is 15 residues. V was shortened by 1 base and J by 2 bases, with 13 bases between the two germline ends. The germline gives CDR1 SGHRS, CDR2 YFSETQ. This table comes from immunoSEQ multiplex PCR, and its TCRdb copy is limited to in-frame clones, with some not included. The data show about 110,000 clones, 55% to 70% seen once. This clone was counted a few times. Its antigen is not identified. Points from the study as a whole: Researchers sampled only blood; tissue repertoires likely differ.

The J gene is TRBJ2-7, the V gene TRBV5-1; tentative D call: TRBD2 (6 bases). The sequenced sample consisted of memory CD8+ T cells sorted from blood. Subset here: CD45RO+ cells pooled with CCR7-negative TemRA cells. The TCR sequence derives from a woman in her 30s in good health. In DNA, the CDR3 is TGCGCCAGCAGCTTGTACGGGGGAGCGGCCTACGAGCAGTACTTC. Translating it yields CASSLYGGAAYEQYF.